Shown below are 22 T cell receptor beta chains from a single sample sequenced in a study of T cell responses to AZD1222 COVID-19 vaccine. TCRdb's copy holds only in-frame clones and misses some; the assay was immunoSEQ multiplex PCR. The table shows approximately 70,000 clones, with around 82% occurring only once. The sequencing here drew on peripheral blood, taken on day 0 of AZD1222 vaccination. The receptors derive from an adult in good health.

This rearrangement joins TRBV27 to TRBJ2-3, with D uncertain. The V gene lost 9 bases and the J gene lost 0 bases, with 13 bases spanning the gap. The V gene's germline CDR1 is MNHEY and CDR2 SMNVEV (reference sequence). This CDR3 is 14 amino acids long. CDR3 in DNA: TGTGCCAGTTTCCCTGCGCAGAGCACAGATACGCAGTATTTT. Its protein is CASFPAQSTDTQYF.

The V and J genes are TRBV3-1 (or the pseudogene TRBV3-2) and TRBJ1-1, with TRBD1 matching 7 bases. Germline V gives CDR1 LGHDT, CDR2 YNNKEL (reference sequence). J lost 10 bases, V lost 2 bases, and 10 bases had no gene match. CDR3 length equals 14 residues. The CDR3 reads CASSQRSVSGGAFF. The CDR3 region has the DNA TGTGCCAGCAGCCAAAGGAGTGTTTCAGGGGGAGCTTTCTTT.

The CDR3 DNA reads TGTGCCAGCATCCCTGTACACCCCCCTGGAAACACCATATATTTT. Translated, it gives CASIPVHPPGNTIYF. This chain joins TRBV5-5 and TRBJ1-3, with D unclear. V lost 6 bases and J lost 2, with 15 bases in between. CDR1 SGHKS and CDR2 YYEKEE come from the germline V gene (reference sequence). The length of the CDR3 is 15 residues.

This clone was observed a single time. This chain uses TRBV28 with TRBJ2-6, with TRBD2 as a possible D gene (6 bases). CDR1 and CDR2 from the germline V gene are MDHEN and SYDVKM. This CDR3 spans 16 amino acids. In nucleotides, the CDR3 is TGTGCGACCCTGGAGGGGTCGGGTCGTAGGGCCAACGTCCTGACTTTC. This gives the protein CATLEGSGRRANVLTF. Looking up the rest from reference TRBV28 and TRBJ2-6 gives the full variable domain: DVKVTQSSRYLVKRTGEKVFLECVQDMDHENMFWYRQDPGLGLRLIYFSYDVKMKEKGDIPEGYSVSREKKERFSLILESASTNQTSMYLCATLEGSGRRANVLTFGAGSRLTVL.

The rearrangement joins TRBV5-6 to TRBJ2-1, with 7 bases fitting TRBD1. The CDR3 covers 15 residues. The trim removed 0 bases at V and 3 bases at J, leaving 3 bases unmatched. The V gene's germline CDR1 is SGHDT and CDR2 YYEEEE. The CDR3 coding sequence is TGTGCCAGCAGCTTGGTACAGGGGAACTACAATGAGCAGTTCTTC. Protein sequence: CASSLVQGNYNEQFF.

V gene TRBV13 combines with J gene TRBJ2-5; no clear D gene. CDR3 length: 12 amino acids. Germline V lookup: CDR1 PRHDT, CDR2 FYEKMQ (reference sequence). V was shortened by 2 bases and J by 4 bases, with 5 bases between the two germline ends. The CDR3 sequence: CASSLFGETQYF. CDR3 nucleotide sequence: TGTGCCAGCAGCTTATTCGGAGAGACCCAGTACTTC.

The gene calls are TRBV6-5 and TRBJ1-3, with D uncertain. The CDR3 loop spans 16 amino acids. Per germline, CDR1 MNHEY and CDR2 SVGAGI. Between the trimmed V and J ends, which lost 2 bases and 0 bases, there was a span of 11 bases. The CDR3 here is CASSYRGPNSGNTIYF. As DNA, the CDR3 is TGTGCCAGCAGTTACCGTGGGCCAAACTCTGGAAACACCATATATTTT.

The chain's CDR3 is CASSVEGQGYTF. The CDR3 bases are TGTGCCAGCAGTGTCGAGGGACAGGGTTACACCTTC. The rearrangement links TRBV2 to TRBJ1-2; TRBD1 matches at 9 bases. The length of the CDR3 is 12 residues. CDR1 SNHLY and CDR2 FYNNEI come from the germline V gene. The J segment lost 11 bases and the V segment lost 4 bases, leaving 5 bases of the junction unmatched.

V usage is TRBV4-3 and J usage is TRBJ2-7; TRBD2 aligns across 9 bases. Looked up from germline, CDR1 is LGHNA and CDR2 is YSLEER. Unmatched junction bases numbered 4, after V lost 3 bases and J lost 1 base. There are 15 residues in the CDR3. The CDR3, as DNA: TGCGCCAGCAGCCAGGGGCGGGGGGGTTCCTACGAGCAGTACTTC. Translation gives CASSQGRGGSYEQYF.

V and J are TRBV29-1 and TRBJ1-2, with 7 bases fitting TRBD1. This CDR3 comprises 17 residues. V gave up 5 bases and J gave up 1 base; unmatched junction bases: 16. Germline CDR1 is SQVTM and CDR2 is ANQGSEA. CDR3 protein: CSVCPFGTERLNYGYTF. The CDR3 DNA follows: TGCAGCGTTTGTCCGTTCGGGACAGAAAGACTTAACTATGGCTACACCTTC.

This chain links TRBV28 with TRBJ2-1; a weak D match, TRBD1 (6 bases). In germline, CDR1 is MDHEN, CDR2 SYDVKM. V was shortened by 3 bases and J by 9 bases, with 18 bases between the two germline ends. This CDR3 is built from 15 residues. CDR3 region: CASSFVGTTLSEQFF. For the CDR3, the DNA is TGTGCCAGCAGTTTTGTTGGGACAACCCTTAGTGAGCAGTTCTTC.

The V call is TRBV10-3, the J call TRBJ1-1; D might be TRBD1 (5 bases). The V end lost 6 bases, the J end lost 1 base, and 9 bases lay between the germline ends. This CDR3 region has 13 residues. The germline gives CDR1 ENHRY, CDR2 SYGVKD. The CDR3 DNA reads TGTGCCATCAGGGGGCCAGAGAACACTGAAGCTTTCTTT. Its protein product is CAIRGPENTEAFF.

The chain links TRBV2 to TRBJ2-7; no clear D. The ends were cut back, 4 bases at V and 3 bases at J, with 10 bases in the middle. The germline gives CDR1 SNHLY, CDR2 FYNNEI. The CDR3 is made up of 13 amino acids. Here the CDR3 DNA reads TGTGCCAGCAGTGTCCGGGTTTTCTACGAGCAGTACTTC. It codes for CASSVRVFYEQYF.

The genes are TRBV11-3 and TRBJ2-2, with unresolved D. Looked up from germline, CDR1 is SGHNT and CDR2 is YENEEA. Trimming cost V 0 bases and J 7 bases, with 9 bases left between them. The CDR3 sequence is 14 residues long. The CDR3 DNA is TGTGCCAGCAGCTTAGAACCGTGGGGCGGGGAGCTGTTTTTT. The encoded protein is CASSLEPWGGELFF. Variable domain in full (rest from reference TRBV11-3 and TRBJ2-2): EAGVVQSPRYKIIEKKQPVAFWCNPISGHNTLYWYLQNLGQGPELLIRYENEEAVDDSQLPKDRFSAERLKGVDSTLKIQPAELGDSAVYLCASSLEPWGGELFFGEGSRLTVL.

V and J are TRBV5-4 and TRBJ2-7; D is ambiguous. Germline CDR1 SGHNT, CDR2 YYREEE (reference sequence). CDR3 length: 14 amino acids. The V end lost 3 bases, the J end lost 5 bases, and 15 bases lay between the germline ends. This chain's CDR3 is CASSSGGLPNEQYF. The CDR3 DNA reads TGTGCCAGCAGCTCCGGCGGTCTGCCCAACGAGCAGTACTTC. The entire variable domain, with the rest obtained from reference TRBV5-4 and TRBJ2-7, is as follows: ETGVTQSPTHLIKTRGQQVTLRCSSQSGHNTVSWYQQALGQGPQFIFQYYREEENGRGNFPPRFSGLQFPNYSSELNVNALELDDSALYLCASSSGGLPNEQYFGPGTRLTVT.

The CDR3 region has the DNA TGTGCCAGCAGCTTAGATCCCACAGGGTACTACGAGCAGTACTTC. This sequence encodes CASSLDPTGYYEQYF. J is TRBJ2-7 and V is TRBV7-3, with a tentative D call TRBD1 (6 bases). The CDR3 extends over 15 amino acids. Trimming stripped 2 bases from V and 3 bases from J, with 14 bases between. CDR1 is SGHTA, CDR2 FQGTGA, per germline.

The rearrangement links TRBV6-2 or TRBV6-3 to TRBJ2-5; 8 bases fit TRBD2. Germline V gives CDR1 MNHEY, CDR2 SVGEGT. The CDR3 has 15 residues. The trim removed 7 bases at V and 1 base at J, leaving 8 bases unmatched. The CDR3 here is CASTPGGDFQETQYF. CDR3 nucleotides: TGTGCCAGCACCCCCGGGGGGGACTTCCAAGAGACCCAGTACTTC.

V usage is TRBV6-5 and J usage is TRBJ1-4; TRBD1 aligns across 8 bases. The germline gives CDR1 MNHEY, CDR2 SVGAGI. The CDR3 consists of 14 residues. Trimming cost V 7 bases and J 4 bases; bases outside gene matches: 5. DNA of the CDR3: TGTGCCAGCACCCTGGGACAGGATAATGAAAAACTGTTTTTT. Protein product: CASTLGQDNEKLFF.

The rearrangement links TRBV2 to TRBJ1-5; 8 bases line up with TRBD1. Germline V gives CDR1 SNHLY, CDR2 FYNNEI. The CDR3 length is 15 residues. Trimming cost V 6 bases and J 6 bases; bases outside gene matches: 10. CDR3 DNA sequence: TGTGCCAGCAGGAAAGGACAGGGACCCACTCAGCCCCAGCATTTT. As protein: CASRKGQGPTQPQHF.

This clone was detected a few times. In nucleotides, the CDR3 is TGTGCCAGCAGTTGGAGGGCAGCCAATAATTCACCCCTCCACTTT. Translating gives CASSWRAANNSPLHF. The genes are TRBV28 and TRBJ1-6; D gene uncertain. The V gene lost 4 bases and the J gene lost 5 bases, with 12 bases spanning the gap. The CDR3 has 15 amino acids. Germline CDR1 MDHEN, CDR2 SYDVKM.

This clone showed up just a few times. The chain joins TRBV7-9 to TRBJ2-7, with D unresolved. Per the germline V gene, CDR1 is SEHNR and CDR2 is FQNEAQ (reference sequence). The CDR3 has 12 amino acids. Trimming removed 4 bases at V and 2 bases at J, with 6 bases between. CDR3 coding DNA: TGTGCCAGCAGCTCCCTAACCTACGAGCAGTACTTC. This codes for CASSSLTYEQYF.

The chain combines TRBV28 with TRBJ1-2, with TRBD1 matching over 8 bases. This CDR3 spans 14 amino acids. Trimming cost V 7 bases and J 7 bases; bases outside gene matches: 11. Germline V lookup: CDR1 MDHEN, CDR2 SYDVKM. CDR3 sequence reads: CASKSNPGGGGYTF. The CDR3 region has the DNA TGTGCCAGCAAATCAAACCCAGGGGGCGGTGGCTACACCTTC.